The 12 T cell receptor beta chains listed next were all sequenced from one sample in a study of cytomegalovirus exposure and HLA in healthy donors. The PCR ran on 60 Vbeta and 13 Jbeta primers. Only in-frame clones appear in the TCRdb table, and some are missing; sequencing was by immunoSEQ multiplex PCR. Here the sample spans around 130,000 clones, about 8% being singletons. The sequenced sample consisted of PBMCs. These receptors were taken from a woman aged 40 to 50 in good health and CMV-seropositive.

In nucleotides, the CDR3 is TGTGCCAGCAGTGACTCAGGGGCGAGCAATGAGCAGTTCTTC. It codes for CASSDSGASNEQFF. The chain recombines TRBV6-4 with TRBJ2-1, with D tentatively TRBD1 (5 bases). The V end was cut by 0 bases, the J end by 6 bases, with 9 bases between. Germline lookup yields CDR1 MRHNA and CDR2 SNTAGT. The CDR3 loop spans 14 amino acids.

This clone appeared a few times. This chain links TRBV7-6 with TRBJ1-1, with D possibly being TRBD1 (5 bases). The CDR3 covers 15 residues. Per germline, CDR1 SGHVS and CDR2 FNYEAQ. The V and J ends lost 5 bases and 1 base respectively, with 14 bases between them. The CDR3 DNA reads TGTGCCAGCAGCCTAGATGGGGCGGAGAACACTGAAGCTTTCTTT. It encodes CASSLDGAENTEAFF.

This clone was counted between two and nine times. V is TRBV4-1 and J is TRBJ1-2; D is ambiguous. This CDR3 region has 14 residues. CDR1 and CDR2 from the germline V gene are MGHRA and YSYEKL. V was shortened by 0 bases and J by 7 bases, with 12 bases between the two germline ends. CDR3 DNA: TGCGCCAGCAGCCAAGATGGGCAGGTCCGTGGCTACACCTTC. This translates into CASSQDGQVRGYTF.

This clone was counted a few times. V is TRBV5-1 and J is TRBJ2-2, with TRBD1 matching over 7 bases. The CDR3 spans 16 residues. Losses at the gene ends were 4 bases for V and 3 bases for J; bases not matched to a gene: 9. The germline CDR1 and CDR2 sequences are SGHRS and YFSETQ. The CDR3 sequence: CASSPGSTGDTGELFF. The CDR3 DNA is TGCGCCAGCAGCCCGGGTAGCACAGGGGACACCGGGGAGCTGTTTTTT.

By proportion, this clone is medium-sized (0.01 to 0.1%). V and J are TRBV5-1 and TRBJ1-1; no definite D call. The ends were cut back, 5 bases at V and 3 bases at J, with 17 bases in the middle. The CDR3 totals 15 residues. Germline lookup yields CDR1 SGHRS and CDR2 YFSETQ. CDR3 loop: CASRSLAGGHTEAFF. The CDR3 nucleotides are TGCGCCAGCAGAAGTTTAGCGGGTGGGCACACTGAAGCTTTCTTT. Using reference TRBV5-1 and TRBJ1-1 for the parts outside the CDR3, the full variable domain is KAGVTQTPRYLIKTRGQQVTLSCSPISGHRSVSWYQQTPGQGLQFLFEYFSETQRNKGNFPGRFSGRQFSNSRSEMNVSTLELGDSALYLCASRSLAGGHTEAFFGQGTRLTVV.

This chain links TRBV7-3 with TRBJ2-5, with 11 bases lining up with TRBD2. V lost 5 bases, J lost 2 bases, and 4 bases stayed unmatched. This CDR3 spans 15 amino acids. The germline gives CDR1 SGHTA, CDR2 FQGTGA. The CDR3 loop reads CASSPIAGGQETQYF. The CDR3 DNA sequence: TGTGCCAGCAGCCCCATAGCGGGGGGGCAAGAGACCCAGTACTTC.

Only a few counts were recorded for this clone. The genes are TRBV5-4 and TRBJ2-4; 8 nucleotides line up with TRBD1. CDR1 is SGHNT, CDR2 YYREEE, per germline (reference sequence). V trimming: 6 bases; J trimming: 0 bases; junction bases outside the gene matches: 5. The length of the CDR3 is 15 residues. The CDR3 region has the DNA TGTGCCAGCATCGGACAGGGACTAGCCAAAAACATTCAGTACTTC. Translation: CASIGQGLAKNIQYF.

This clone was counted a few times. The CDR3 bases are TGTGCCAGCAGCTTGGGGCTAGCGGACGAGCAGTACTTC. Its translation is CASSLGLADEQYF. The chain combines TRBV11-2 with TRBJ2-7, with TRBD2 matching over 7 bases. The CDR3 contains 13 residues. The germline CDR1 and CDR2 sequences are SGHAT and FQNNGV. J was trimmed by 5 bases and V by 3 bases; bases with no gene match: 4.

This clone was observed a few times. The rearrangement joins TRBV29-1 to TRBJ2-3; TRBD2 is a possible D gene (5 bases). Germline assignment: CDR1 SQVTM and CDR2 ANQGSEA. The CDR3 totals 14 residues. The germline V and J ends were trimmed by 6 bases and 2 bases, with 15 bases remaining between them. DNA of the CDR3: TGCAGCGTCGCCACTAGTACTCTCACAGATACGCAGTATTTT. It encodes CSVATSTLTDTQYF.

This clone appeared a few times. The chain couples TRBV9 to TRBJ1-3; D is uncertain. From germline, CDR1 is SGDLS and CDR2 YYNGEE. V lost 0 bases and J lost 6, with 10 bases in between. The length of the CDR3 is 14 residues. This chain's CDR3 is CASSVGRFENTIYF. The DNA of the CDR3 is TGTGCCAGCAGCGTAGGCAGGTTCGAAAACACCATATATTTT.

V gene TRBV5-1 combines with J gene TRBJ2-7, with 7 bases that match TRBD1. V lost 3 bases and J lost 1; bases outside the gene matches: 7. Germline CDR1 SGHRS, CDR2 YFSETQ. CDR3 length: 15 amino acids. CDR3 nucleotides: TGCGCCAGCAGCTCAAGACAGGGTAGGTCCTACGAGCAGTACTTC. Encoded protein: CASSSRQGRSYEQYF.

Only one count was recorded for this clone. The rearrangement joins TRBV18 to TRBJ2-1; 8 nucleotides match TRBD2. V shed 5 bases and J 4 bases; nucleotides not matched to a gene: 13. The CDR3 length is 17 residues. Germline V gives CDR1 KGHSH, CDR2 LQKENI. Here the CDR3 DNA reads TGTGCCAGCTCAGCATCGACTAGCGAGATCCTATACAATGAGCAGTTCTTC. It encodes CASSASTSEILYNEQFF.